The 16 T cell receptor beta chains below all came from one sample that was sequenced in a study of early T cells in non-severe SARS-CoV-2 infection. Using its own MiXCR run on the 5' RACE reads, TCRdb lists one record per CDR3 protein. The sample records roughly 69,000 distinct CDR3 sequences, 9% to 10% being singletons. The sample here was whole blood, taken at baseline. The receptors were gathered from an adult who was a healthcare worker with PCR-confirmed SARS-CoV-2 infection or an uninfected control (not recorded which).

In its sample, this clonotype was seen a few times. CDR3 amino acids: CASSLDRGDLLAYEQYF. CDR3 sequence (DNA): TGTGCCAGCAGCCTGGACAGGGGGGACCTTTTGGCCTACGAGCAGTACTTC. The chain combines TRBV5-4 with TRBJ2-7; 10 positions match TRBD1. The CDR3 sequence is 17 residues long. The junction had 12 bases not matched to a gene; V was cut back by 4 bases and J by 2 bases. Germline loops: CDR1 SGHNT, CDR2 YYREEE (reference sequence). The full variable domain, in which reference TRBV5-4 and TRBJ2-7 provide the parts outside the CDR3, is ETGVTQSPTHLIKTRGQQVTLRCSSQSGHNTVSWYQQALGQGPQFIFQYYREEENGRGNFPPRFSGLQFPNYSSELNVNALELDDSALYLCASSLDRGDLLAYEQYFGPGTRLTVT.

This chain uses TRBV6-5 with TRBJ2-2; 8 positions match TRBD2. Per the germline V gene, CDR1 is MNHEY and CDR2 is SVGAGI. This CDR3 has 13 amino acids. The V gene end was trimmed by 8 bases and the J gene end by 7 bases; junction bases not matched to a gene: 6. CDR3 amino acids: CASRAGGVGELFF. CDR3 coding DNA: TGTGCCAGCCGGGCGGGAGGAGTCGGGGAGCTGTTTTTT.

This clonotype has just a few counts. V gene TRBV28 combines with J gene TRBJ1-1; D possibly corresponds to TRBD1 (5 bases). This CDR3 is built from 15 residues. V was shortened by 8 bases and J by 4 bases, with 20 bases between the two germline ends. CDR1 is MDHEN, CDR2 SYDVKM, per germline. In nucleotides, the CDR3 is TGTGCCAGCCAGACTCCAGGGAGGAGTTCCACTGAAGCTTTCTTT. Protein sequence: CASQTPGRSSTEAFF.

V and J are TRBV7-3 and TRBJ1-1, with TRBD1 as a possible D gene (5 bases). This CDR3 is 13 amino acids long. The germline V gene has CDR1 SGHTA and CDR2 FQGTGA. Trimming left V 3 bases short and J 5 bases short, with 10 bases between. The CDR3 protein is CASSFGGVTEAFF. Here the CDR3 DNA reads TGTGCCAGCAGCTTCGGAGGGGTGACTGAAGCTTTCTTT.

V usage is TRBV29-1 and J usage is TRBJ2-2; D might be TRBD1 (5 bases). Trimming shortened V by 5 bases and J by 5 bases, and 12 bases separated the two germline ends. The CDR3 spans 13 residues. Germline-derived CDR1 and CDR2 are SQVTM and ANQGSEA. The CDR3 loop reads CSVRAGKTGELFF. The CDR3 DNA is TGCAGCGTTAGGGCAGGGAAAACCGGGGAGCTGTTTTTT.

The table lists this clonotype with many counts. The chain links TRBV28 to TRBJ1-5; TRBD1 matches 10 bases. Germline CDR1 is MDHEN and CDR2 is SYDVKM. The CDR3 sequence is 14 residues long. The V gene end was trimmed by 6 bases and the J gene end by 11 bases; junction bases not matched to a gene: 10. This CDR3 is CASRRQGAAFTQHF. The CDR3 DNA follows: TGTGCCAGCAGACGACAGGGGGCGGCTTTTACCCAGCATTTT.

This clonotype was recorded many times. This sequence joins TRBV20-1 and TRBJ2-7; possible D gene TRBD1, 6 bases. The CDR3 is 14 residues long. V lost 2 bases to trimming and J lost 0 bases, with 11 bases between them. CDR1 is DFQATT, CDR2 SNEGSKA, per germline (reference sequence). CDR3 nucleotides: TGCAGTGCTAGAACAGGGTCGGACTCCTACGAGCAGTACTTC. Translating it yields CSARTGSDSYEQYF.

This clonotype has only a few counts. The CDR3 loop reads CASSPGRTNEKLFF. The CDR3 DNA follows: TGTGCCAGCTCACCGGGCAGGACTAATGAAAAACTGTTTTTT. V gene TRBV18 combines with J gene TRBJ1-4; D remains unclear. The germline V gene encodes CDR1 KGHSH and CDR2 LQKENI. There are 14 residues in the CDR3. V was shortened by 3 bases and J by 2 bases, with 7 bases between the two germline ends.

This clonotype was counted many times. CDR3: CASSLRTGELFF. The CDR3 coding sequence is TGTGCCAGCAGCTTACGCACCGGGGAGCTGTTTTTT. This chain connects TRBV7-6 to TRBJ2-2; no clear D gene. This CDR3 comprises 12 residues. The germline V gene encodes CDR1 SGHVS and CDR2 FNYEAQ. The ends were cut back, 2 bases at V and 4 bases at J, with 2 bases in the middle.

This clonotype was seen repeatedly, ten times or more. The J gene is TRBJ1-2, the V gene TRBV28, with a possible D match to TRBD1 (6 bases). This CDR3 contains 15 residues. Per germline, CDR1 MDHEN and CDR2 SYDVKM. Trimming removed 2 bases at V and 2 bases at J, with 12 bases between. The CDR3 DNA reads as TGTGCCAGCAGTTTAATCGACAGGAAGAACTATGGCTACACCTTC. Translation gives CASSLIDRKNYGYTF.

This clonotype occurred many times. In DNA, the CDR3 is TGCAGCGTTACTAGGGGTCTGAGGAATGAGCAGTTCTTC. It codes for CSVTRGLRNEQFF. This chain connects TRBV29-1 to TRBJ2-1; D tentatively reads TRBD1 or TRBD2 (5 bases each). The length of the CDR3 is 13 residues. V dropped 5 bases and J dropped 7 bases, with 15 bases sitting between them. Germline assignment: CDR1 SQVTM and CDR2 ANQGSEA.

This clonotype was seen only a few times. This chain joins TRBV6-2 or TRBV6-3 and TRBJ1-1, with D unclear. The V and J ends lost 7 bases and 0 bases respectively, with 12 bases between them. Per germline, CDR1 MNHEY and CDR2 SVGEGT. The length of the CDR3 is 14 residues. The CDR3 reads CASNYRRLNTEAFF. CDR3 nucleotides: TGTGCCAGCAACTACCGACGGTTGAACACTGAAGCTTTCTTT.

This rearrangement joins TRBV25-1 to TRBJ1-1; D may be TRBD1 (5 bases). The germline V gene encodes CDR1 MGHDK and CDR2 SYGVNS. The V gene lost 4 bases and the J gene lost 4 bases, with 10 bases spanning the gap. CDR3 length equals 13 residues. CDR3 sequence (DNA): TGTGCCAGCAGTGGACAGAGGGGCACTGAAGCTTTCTTT. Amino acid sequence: CASSGQRGTEAFF.

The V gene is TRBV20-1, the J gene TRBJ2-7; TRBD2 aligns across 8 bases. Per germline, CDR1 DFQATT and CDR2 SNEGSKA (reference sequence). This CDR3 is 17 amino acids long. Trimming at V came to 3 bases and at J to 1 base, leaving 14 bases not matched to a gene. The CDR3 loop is CSARYRSGSVISYEQYF. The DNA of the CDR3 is TGCAGTGCTAGGTATCGGAGCGGGAGCGTTATATCCTACGAGCAGTACTTC.

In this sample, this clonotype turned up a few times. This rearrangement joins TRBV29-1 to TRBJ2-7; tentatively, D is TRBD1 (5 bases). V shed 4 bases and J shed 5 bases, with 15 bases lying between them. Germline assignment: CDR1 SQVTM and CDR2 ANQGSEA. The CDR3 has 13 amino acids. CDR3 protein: CSVVRAGLDEQYF. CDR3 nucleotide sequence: TGCAGCGTTGTCAGGGCAGGTCTCGACGAGCAGTACTTC.

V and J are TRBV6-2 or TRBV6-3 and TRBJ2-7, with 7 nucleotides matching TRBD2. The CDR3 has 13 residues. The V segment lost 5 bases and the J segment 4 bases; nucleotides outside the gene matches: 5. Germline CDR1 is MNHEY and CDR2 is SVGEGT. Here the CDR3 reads CASSPAGVYEQYF. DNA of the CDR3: TGTGCCAGCAGTCCCGCGGGGGTATACGAGCAGTACTTC.